This T cell receptor (beta chain) derives from a study of cytomegalovirus exposure and HLA in healthy donors. Study summary: Drawn from HLA-typed donors, about 85 million unique TCRs were held in an early data release. Membership in the Caucasian-associated ancestry cluster was found for 75% to 90% of roughly 400 genotyped donors.

The CDR3 is 15 amino acids. Germline assignment: CDR1 MRHNA and CDR2 SNTAGT. Germline trimming cut 5 bases from V and 7 bases from J; bases unmatched to any gene: 7. The PCR ran on 60 Vbeta and 13 Jbeta primers. The table came from immunoSEQ multiplex PCR; TCRdb's copy has only in-frame clones and leaves some out. The sample has about 140,000 clones, more than 75% seen once; the top ten hold over 2%. Study conclusions and caveats: A later analysis linked a missense variant in DCLRE1C to the trimming of TCR beta V and J genes. CMV serostatus was the only immune exposure information that was available.

A note on this clone: Its antigen is as yet unknown.

Specimen: PBMCs. The genes are TRBV6-4 and TRBJ2-1, with 11 positions matching TRBD2. This clonotype was obtained from a man aged 50 to 60 in good health and CMV-seronegative. CDR3: CASSPIAGGRNEQFF. The CDR3 coding sequence is TGTGCCAGCAGTCCCATAGCGGGAGGGAGAAATGAGCAGTTCTTC.